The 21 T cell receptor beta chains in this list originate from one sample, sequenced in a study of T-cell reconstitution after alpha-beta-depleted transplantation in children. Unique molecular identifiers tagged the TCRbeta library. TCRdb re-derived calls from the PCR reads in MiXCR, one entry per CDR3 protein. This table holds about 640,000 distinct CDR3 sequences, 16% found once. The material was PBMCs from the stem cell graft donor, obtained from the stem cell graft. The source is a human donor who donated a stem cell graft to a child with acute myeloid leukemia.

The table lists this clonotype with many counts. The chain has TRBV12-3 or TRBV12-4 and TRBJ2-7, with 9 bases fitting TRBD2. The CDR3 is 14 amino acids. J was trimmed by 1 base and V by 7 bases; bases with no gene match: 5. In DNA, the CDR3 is TGTGCCAGCACATCTAGCGGGAAATCCTACGAGCAGTACTTC. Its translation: CASTSSGKSYEQYF.

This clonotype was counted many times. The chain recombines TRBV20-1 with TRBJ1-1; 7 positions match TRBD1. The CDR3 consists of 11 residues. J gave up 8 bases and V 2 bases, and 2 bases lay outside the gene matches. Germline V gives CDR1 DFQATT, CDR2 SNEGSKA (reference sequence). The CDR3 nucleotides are TGCAGTGCTAGACTGGACAGGGAAGCTTTCTTT. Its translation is CSARLDREAFF.

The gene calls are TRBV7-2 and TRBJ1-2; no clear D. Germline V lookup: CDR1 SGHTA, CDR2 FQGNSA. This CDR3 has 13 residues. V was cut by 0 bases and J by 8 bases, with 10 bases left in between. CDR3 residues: CASSLASSGGYTF. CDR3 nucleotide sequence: TGTGCCAGCAGCTTAGCGTCCAGTGGCGGCTACACCTTC.

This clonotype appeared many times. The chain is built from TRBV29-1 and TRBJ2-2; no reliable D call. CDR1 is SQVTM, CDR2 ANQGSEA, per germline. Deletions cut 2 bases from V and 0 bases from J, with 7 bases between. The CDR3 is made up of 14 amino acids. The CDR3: CSVEPQPNTGELFF. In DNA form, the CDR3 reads TGCAGCGTTGAACCCCAGCCGAACACCGGGGAGCTGTTTTTT.

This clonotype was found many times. The CDR3 loop is CASSLDRATDTQYF. CDR3 nucleotide sequence: TGCGCCAGCAGCTTGGACAGAGCGACAGATACGCAGTATTTT. The chain combines TRBV5-1 with TRBJ2-3; D is uncertain. CDR3 size: 14 residues. Trimming cost V 0 bases and J 3 bases, with 8 bases left between them. Germline loops: CDR1 SGHRS, CDR2 YFSETQ.

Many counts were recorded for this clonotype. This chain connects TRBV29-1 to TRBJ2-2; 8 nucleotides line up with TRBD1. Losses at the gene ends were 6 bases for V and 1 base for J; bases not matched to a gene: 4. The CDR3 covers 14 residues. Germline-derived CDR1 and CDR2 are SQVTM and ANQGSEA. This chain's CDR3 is CSVSGQGNTGELFF. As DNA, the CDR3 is TGCAGCGTCTCTGGACAGGGGAACACCGGGGAGCTGTTTTTT.

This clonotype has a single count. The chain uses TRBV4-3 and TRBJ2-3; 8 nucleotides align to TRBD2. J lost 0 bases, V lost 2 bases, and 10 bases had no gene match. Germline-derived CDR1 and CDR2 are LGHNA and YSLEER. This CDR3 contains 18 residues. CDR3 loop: CASSQKITSGTSTDTQYF. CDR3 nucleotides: TGCGCCAGCAGCCAAAAAATTACTAGCGGAACTAGCACAGATACGCAGTATTTT.

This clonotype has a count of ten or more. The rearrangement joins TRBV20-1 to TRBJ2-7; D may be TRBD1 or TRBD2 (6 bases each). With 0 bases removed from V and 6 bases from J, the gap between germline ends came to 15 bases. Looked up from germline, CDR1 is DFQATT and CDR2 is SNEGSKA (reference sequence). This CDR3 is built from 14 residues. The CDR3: CSAREGGGHGEQYF. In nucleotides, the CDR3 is TGCAGTGCTAGAGAAGGAGGGGGGCACGGCGAGCAGTACTTC.

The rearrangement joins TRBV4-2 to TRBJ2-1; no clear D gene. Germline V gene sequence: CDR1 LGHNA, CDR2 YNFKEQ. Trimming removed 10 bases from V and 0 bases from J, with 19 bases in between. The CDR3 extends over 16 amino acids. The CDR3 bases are TGTGCCATGGGCCCTGGGCTCCGAAGCTCCTACAATGAGCAGTTCTTC. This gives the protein CAMGPGLRSSYNEQFF.

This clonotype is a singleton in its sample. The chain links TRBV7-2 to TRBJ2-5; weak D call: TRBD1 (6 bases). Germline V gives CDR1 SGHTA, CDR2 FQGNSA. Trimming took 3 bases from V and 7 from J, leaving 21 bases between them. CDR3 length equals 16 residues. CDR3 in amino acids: CASSFFRGTGDATQYF. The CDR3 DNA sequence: TGTGCCAGCAGCTTCTTCAGGGGCACCGGAGATGCGACCCAGTACTTC.

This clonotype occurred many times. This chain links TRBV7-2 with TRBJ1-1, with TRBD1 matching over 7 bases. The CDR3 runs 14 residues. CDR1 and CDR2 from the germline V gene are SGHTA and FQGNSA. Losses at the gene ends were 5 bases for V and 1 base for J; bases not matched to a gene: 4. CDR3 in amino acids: CASSRQGTNTEAFF. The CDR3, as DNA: TGTGCCAGCAGCCGACAGGGTACGAACACTGAAGCTTTCTTT. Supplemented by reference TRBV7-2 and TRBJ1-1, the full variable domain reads GAGVSQSPSNKVTEKGKDVELRCDPISGHTALYWYRQSLGQGLEFLIYFQGNSAPDKSGLPSDRFSAERTGGSVSTLTIQRTQQEDSAVYLCASSRQGTNTEAFFGQGTRLTVV.

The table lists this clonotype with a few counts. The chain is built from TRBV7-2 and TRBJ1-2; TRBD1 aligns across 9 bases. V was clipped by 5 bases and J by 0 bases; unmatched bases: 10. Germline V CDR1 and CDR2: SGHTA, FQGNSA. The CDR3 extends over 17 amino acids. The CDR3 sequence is CASSPRTGARANYGYTF. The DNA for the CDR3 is TGTGCCAGCAGCCCGCGGACAGGGGCCAGAGCTAACTATGGCTACACCTTC.

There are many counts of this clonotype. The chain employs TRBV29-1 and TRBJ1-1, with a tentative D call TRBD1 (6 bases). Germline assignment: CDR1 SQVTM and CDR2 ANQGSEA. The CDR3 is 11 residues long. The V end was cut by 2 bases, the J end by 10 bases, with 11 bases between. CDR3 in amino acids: CSVERGAGAFF. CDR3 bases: TGCAGCGTTGAAAGGGGGGCAGGAGCTTTCTTT.

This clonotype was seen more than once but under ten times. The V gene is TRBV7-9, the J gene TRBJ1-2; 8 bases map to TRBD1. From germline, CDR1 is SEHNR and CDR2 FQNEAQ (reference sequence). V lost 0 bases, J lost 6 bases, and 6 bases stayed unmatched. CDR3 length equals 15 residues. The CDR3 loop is CASSLAHNRGDGYTF. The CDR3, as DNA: TGTGCCAGCAGCTTAGCGCACAACAGGGGGGATGGCTACACCTTC. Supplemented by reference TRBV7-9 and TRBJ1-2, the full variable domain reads DTGVSQNPRHKITKRGQNVTFRCDPISEHNRLYWYRQTLGQGPEFLTYFQNEAQLEKSRLLSDRFSAERPKGSFSTLEIQRTEQGDSAMYLCASSLAHNRGDGYTFGSGTRLTVV.

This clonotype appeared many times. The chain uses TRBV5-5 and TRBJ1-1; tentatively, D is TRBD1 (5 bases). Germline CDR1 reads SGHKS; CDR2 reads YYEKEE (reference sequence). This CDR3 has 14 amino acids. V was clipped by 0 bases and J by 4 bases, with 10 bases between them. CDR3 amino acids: CASSLEGHLTEAFF. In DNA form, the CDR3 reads TGTGCCAGCAGCTTGGAAGGACACCTCACTGAAGCTTTCTTT.

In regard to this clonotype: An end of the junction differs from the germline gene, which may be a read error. CDR3: CAISCGQPPEAFF. The DNA of the CDR3 is TGTGCCATCAGCTGCGGACAGCCCCCTGAAGCTTTCTTT. The chain combines TRBV5-4 with TRBJ1-1, with D tentatively TRBD1 (6 bases). Germline CDR1 reads SGHNT; CDR2 reads YYREEE (reference sequence). The CDR3 has 13 residues.

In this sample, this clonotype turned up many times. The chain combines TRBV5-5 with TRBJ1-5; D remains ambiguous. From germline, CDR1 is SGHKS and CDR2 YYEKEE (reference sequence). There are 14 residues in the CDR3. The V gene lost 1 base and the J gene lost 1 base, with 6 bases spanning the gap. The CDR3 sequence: CASSLLVSNQPQHF. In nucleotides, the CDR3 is TGTGCCAGCAGCTTGTTGGTAAGCAATCAGCCCCAGCATTTT.

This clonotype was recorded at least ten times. CDR3 DNA: TGCAGTGCTAGATCCCGTACCGCCTACGAGCAGTACGTC. This encodes CSARSRTAYEQYV. The chain uses TRBV20-1 and TRBJ2-7; D gene uncertain. In germline, CDR1 is DFQATT, CDR2 SNEGSKA (reference sequence). This CDR3 comprises 13 residues. V was pared by 2 bases and J by 2 bases, with 10 bases between.

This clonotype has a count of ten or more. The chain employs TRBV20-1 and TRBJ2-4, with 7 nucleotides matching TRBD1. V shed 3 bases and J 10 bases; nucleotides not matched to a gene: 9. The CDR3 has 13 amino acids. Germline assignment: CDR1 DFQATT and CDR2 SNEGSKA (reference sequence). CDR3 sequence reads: CSASPQTGRIQYF. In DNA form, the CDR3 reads TGCAGTGCTAGCCCCCAGACAGGGCGGATTCAGTACTTC.

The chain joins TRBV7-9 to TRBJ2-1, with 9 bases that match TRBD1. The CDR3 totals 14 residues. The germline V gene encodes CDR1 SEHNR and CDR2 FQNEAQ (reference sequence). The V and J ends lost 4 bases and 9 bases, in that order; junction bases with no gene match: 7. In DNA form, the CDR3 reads TGTGCCAGCAGCTCACAGGGGGCGCGGGGTGAGCAGTTCTTC. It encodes CASSSQGARGEQFF.

The CDR3 DNA follows: TGTGCCAGCAGCGTGCTGGGACAGGGGCTGAACACCGGGGAGCTGTTTTTT. Translating it yields CASSVLGQGLNTGELFF. V and J are TRBV5-4 and TRBJ2-2; TRBD1 matches at 10 bases. V was clipped by 4 bases and J by 1 base; unmatched bases: 7. From germline, CDR1 is SGHNT and CDR2 YYREEE (reference sequence). This CDR3 contains 17 residues.